The source of this T cell receptor (beta chain) is a study of regulatory T cells in long-lasting Graves disease. Overall study findings and caveats: Persistent patients shared more public clonotypes (roughly 2,500) than new patients (more than 900).

The table lists this clonotype with many counts. The antigen is undetermined. Time point here: newly diagnosed GD, antithyroid drugs for less than 3 months. RNA from PBMCs was the source of the TCR library. Both iRepertoire HTBI primers and Arm-PCR of CDR3 regions were used to build the TCR beta libraries. TCRdb recomputed calls from the multiplex PCR reads with MiXCR, one row per CDR3 protein. Of over 500,000 distinct CDR3 sequences in the sample, about 15% were seen once. These same records also appear under a second study, on T cells in Graves' hyperthyroidism and ophthalmopathy.

This specimen consisted of peripheral blood mononuclear cells (PBMCs), obtained at new diagnosis, from a patient treated with antithyroid drugs. The clonotype comes from a man between 18 and 35 years old with Graves disease.

CDR3 DNA sequence: TGTGCCAGCAGTTTGTCGGACAGGGGGGAGACCCAGTACTTC. It is translated as CASSLSDRGETQYF. The chain has TRBV12-3 or TRBV12-4 and TRBJ2-5; the match to TRBD1 covers 10 bases. There are 14 residues in the CDR3. The J segment lost 5 bases and the V segment lost 3 bases, leaving 3 bases of the junction unmatched.